This T cell receptor beta chain derives from a study of T cells in Graves' hyperthyroidism and ophthalmopathy. Source material for PBMCs was over 8 ml fresh peripheral blood. The CDR3 contains 14 residues. The V end lost 8 bases, the J end lost 2 bases, and 14 bases lay between the germline ends. Using RNA transcripts as the source, TCR beta CDR3 regions were amplified. HTBI primers were the set used in a first-round RT-PCR of the TCR CDR3. Using its own MiXCR run on the multiplex PCR reads, TCRdb lists one record per CDR3 protein. The table records hundreds of thousands of distinct CDR3 sequences, around 20% of them present only once. This clonotype was seen repeatedly, ten times or more.

The source material was blood. This chain uses TRBV12-3 or TRBV12-4 with TRBJ2-3; weak D call: TRBD2 (6 bases). This sequence originates from a woman between 45 and 60 years old with Graves' hyperthyroidism that later progressed to Graves' ophthalmopathy. The CDR3 loop reads CASGGGELTDTQYF. DNA of the CDR3: TGTGCCAGCGGCGGCGGGGAGCTCACAGATACGCAGTATTTT.